This T cell receptor beta chain was recovered during a study of Graves' ophthalmopathy and Graves' hyperthyroidism. Findings and caveats of the study: Clonotypes were expanded in thyroid at above 0.001 frequency, and most also appeared in blood.

The length of the CDR3 is 15 residues. Per germline, CDR1 MNHEY and CDR2 SMNVEV (reference sequence). Trimming shortened V by 5 bases and J by 5 bases, and 18 bases separated the two germline ends. For repertoire sequencing, the TCR beta CDR3 regions were amplified from RNA transcripts. First-round RT-PCR with HTBI primers preceded a second-round multiplex PCR. MiXCR, applied by TCRdb to the multiplex PCR reads, yields one record per CDR3 protein. The sample carries around 1.1 million distinct CDR3 sequences, about 38% recorded once. Diagnostic conclusions were grounded in clinical symptoms, serum thyroxine, TRAb, thyroid ultrasound and orbital computed tomography. Of note for this clonotype: No antigen is known for it.

The sample was peripheral blood or thyroid tissue (not recorded which). This receptor was obtained from an adult man with Graves' hyperthyroidism. V is TRBV27 and J is TRBJ2-5; D uncertain. CDR3 region: CASSEHRARRETQYF. CDR3 DNA sequence: TGTGCCAGCAGTGAACACCGGGCCCGCCGGGAGACCCAGTACTTC.